This TCR beta chain is drawn from a study of blood T cells in healthy people across ages. About the research overall: Template switching retrieved approximately one barcoded beta molecule for each two T cells.

Study outcomes and limitations: Underestimates were what the diversity estimates from one million T cells were considered to be. The donors' CMV status was not determined, possibly confounding changes in expanded clonotypes.

Through a sample-barcoded 5' primer and a J-beta primer mix, a second PCR was run for roughly 6 to 12 cycles. TCRdb redid the calling of the 5' RACE reads with MiXCR, one entry per CDR3 protein. This table holds 1.5 million or so distinct CDR3 sequences, 42% found once. The CDR3 covers 14 residues. Germline loops: CDR1 SGHTA, CDR2 FQGNSA. Trimming shortened V by 2 bases and J by 5 bases, and 10 bases separated the two germline ends. Remarks on this clonotype: What it binds is unknown.

Input material: blood. This clonotype was sampled from a woman aged 18-29 years in good health. V is TRBV7-2 and J is TRBJ1-5; no definite D call. In nucleotides, the CDR3 is TGTGCCAGCAGCTTATGGCGGGGAGATCAGCCCCAGCATTTT. Encoded protein: CASSLWRGDQPQHF.